These 16 T cell receptor beta chains originate from one sample sequenced in a study of CD8 T cells in ankylosing spondylitis. Each CDR3 protein is one row after TCRdb ran MiXCR on the 5' RACE reads. The sample holds 130,000 or so distinct CDR3 sequences, over 6.5% seen once. The sample comprised blood, either unsorted or a sorted T cell fraction (not recorded which). The origin of the receptors is a male donor with ankylosing spondylitis or in good health (not recorded which).

At least ten counts were recorded for this clonotype. The CDR3 sequence is CASSLEAGPTDTQYF. CDR3 nucleotides: TGTGCCAGCAGCTTGGAGGCGGGGCCCACAGATACGCAGTATTTT. The chain has TRBV5-4 and TRBJ2-3, with D tentatively TRBD2 (6 bases). CDR3 length: 15 residues. The germline V and J ends were trimmed by 0 bases and 2 bases, with 10 bases remaining between them. CDR1 is SGHNT and CDR2 is YYREEE in the germline V gene (reference sequence).

V and J are TRBV28 and TRBJ1-1, with TRBD1 as a possible D gene (5 bases). The length of the CDR3 is 11 residues. Germline CDR1 is MDHEN and CDR2 is SYDVKM. This CDR3 is CAGRGNTEAFF. The CDR3 region has the DNA TGTGCAGGGAGGGGGAACACTGAAGCTTTCTTT.

This clonotype occurred many times. This rearrangement joins TRBV5-1 to TRBJ1-5; 7 nucleotides agree with TRBD1. The V segment lost 0 bases and the J segment 1 base; nucleotides outside the gene matches: 4. The V gene's germline CDR1 is SGHRS and CDR2 YFSETQ. The CDR3 runs to 16 residues. As DNA, the CDR3 is TGCGCCAGCAGCTTGGAGGCAGGGGGAAGCAATCAGCCCCAGCATTTT. It is translated as CASSLEAGGSNQPQHF.

This clonotype showed up many times. The rearrangement joins TRBV12-3 or TRBV12-4 to TRBJ2-7; D gene unclear. This CDR3 is 14 amino acids long. V lost 6 bases and J lost 3, with 15 bases in between. Here the CDR3 reads CASSSRSTDYEQYF. The CDR3 DNA sequence: TGTGCCAGCAGCTCCCGCTCTACCGACTACGAGCAGTACTTC.

This sequence joins TRBV3-1 and TRBJ2-1; 13 nucleotides line up with TRBD2. CDR1 and CDR2 from the germline V gene are LGHDT and YNNKEL (reference sequence). This CDR3 region has 17 residues. V was clipped by 2 bases and J by 7 bases; unmatched bases: 8. The DNA for the CDR3 is TGTGCCAGCAGCCAAACAACAAGGACTAGCGGGAGTAATGAGCAGTTCTTC. As protein: CASSQTTRTSGSNEQFF.

This clonotype was observed at least ten times. The rearrangement joins TRBV12-3 or TRBV12-4 to TRBJ2-5, with 7 bases identical to TRBD1. V dropped 5 bases and J dropped 5; count of bases not matched to a gene: 8. CDR3 length equals 14 residues. The CDR3 bases are TGTGCCAGCAGTCCCCGACAGGGTCAGGAGACCCAGTACTTC. Translating it yields CASSPRQGQETQYF.

This clonotype was detected many times. The chain combines TRBV27 with TRBJ1-2, with D hard to call. The CDR3 has 13 residues. V lost 0 bases, J lost 4 bases, and 6 bases lay in between. Germline lookup yields CDR1 MNHEY and CDR2 SMNVEV (reference sequence). CDR3 in amino acids: CASSLSNGYGYTF. The DNA of the CDR3 is TGTGCCAGCAGTTTATCGAACGGCTATGGCTACACCTTC.

Ten or more counts support this clonotype. The chain is built from TRBV20-1 and TRBJ2-1; D gene ambiguous. Germline values: CDR1 DFQATT, CDR2 SNEGSKA (reference sequence). The CDR3 consists of 12 residues. The germline V and J ends were trimmed by 6 bases and 4 bases, with 10 bases remaining between them. The CDR3 reads CSAPMAYNEQFF. CDR3 sequence (DNA): TGCAGTGCGCCCATGGCGTACAATGAGCAGTTCTTC.

A word on this clonotype: A much larger clone lies a single base off, so this may be a read error. The rearrangement links TRBV5-1 to TRBJ1-1; D uncertain. The V gene's germline CDR1 is SGHRS and CDR2 YFSETQ. V gave up 2 bases and J gave up 4 bases, with 9 bases separating them. The CDR3 has 13 amino acids. This chain's CDR3 is CASSFLAGTEAFF. The CDR3 coding sequence is TGCGCCAGCAGCTTTCTGGCGGGCACTGAAGCTTTCTTT.

In this sample, this clonotype turned up many times. This rearrangement joins TRBV5-1 to TRBJ2-3; 7 bases map to TRBD2. In germline, CDR1 is SGHRS, CDR2 YFSETQ. V trimming: 3 bases; J trimming: 4 bases; junction bases outside the gene matches: 5. The CDR3 covers 14 residues. CDR3 in amino acids: CASSSNSGADTQYF. DNA of the CDR3: TGCGCCAGCAGCTCGAACAGCGGGGCAGATACGCAGTATTTT. Supplemented by reference TRBV5-1 and TRBJ2-3, the full variable domain reads KAGVTQTPRYLIKTRGQQVTLSCSPISGHRSVSWYQQTPGQGLQFLFEYFSETQRNKGNFPGRFSGRQFSNSRSEMNVSTLELGDSALYLCASSSNSGADTQYFGPGTRLTVL.

This clonotype was counted at least ten times. This CDR3 is CASSVVSSETQYF. In nucleotides, the CDR3 is TGTGCCAGCAGCGTAGTATCATCAGAGACCCAGTACTTC. The J gene is TRBJ2-5, the V gene TRBV9; D uncertain. Trimming removed 0 bases from V and 4 bases from J, with 7 bases in between. The V gene's germline CDR1 is SGDLS and CDR2 YYNGEE. CDR3 length: 13 residues.

This clonotype was seen repeatedly, ten times or more. The chain joins TRBV24-1 to TRBJ2-3; D not certain. The CDR3 totals 13 residues. V shed 3 bases and J shed 5 bases, with 8 bases lying between them. CDR1 is KGHDR and CDR2 is SFDVKD in the germline V gene. The CDR3 DNA sequence: TGTGCCACCAGTGATCCGCTAGGAGATACGCAGTATTTT. Encoded protein: CATSDPLGDTQYF.

The chain employs TRBV18 and TRBJ1-1; 8 bases map to TRBD1. The J segment lost 4 bases and the V segment lost 3 bases, leaving 10 bases of the junction unmatched. Looked up from germline, CDR1 is KGHSH and CDR2 is LQKENI. The length of the CDR3 is 16 residues. The CDR3 spells CASSPILGQGGTEAFF. In DNA, the CDR3 is TGTGCCAGCTCACCCATTCTTGGACAGGGCGGCACTGAAGCTTTCTTT.

In its sample, this clonotype was seen many times. The rearrangement joins TRBV6-5 to TRBJ1-3; D may be TRBD1 (5 bases). This CDR3 has 15 amino acids. CDR1 and CDR2 (germline): MNHEY, SVGAGI. The germline V and J ends were trimmed by 2 bases and 3 bases, with 11 bases remaining between them. Written as DNA, the CDR3 is TGTGCCAGCAGTTACGAGGGGTCGAATGGAAACACCATATATTTT. Translation: CASSYEGSNGNTIYF.

This clonotype has at least ten counts. The genes are TRBV15 and TRBJ1-5, with D uncertain. The V gene's germline CDR1 is LNHNV and CDR2 YYDKDF (reference sequence). Deletions cut 1 base from V and 0 bases from J, with 4 bases between. The CDR3 contains 14 residues. In DNA form, the CDR3 reads TGTGCCACCAGCAGAGGTGGTAGCAATCAGCCCCAGCATTTT. It yields the protein CATSRGGSNQPQHF.

This clonotype was observed at least ten times. J is TRBJ1-3 and V is TRBV5-5; no clear D. V lost 4 bases, J lost 0 bases, and 11 bases lay in between. This CDR3 region has 15 residues. CDR1 is SGHKS and CDR2 is YYEKEE in the germline V gene (reference sequence). CDR3 sequence: CASSPGGVSGNTIYF. Written as DNA, the CDR3 is TGTGCCAGCAGCCCTGGCGGTGTCTCTGGAAACACCATATATTTT.